The 30 T cell receptor beta chains below were found in one sample sequenced in a study of T cell clonality in common variable immunodeficiency. Sequencing used immunoSEQ multiplex PCR; TCRdb keeps in-frame clones, though not all of them. The sample is made up of 40,000 to 50,000 clones, none counted only once. Sequencing was performed on peripheral blood mononuclear cells. The receptor set was obtained from a person aged 18 to 70 in good health.

This clone was observed at least ten times. With the read ending 3 residues before the CDR3 end, the germline J gene is used to fill in that end. The gene calls are TRBV19 and TRBJ1-1, with D possibly matching TRBD1 (5 bases). This CDR3 comprises 14 residues. With 5 bases removed from V and 3 bases from J, the gap between germline ends came to 13 bases. Germline values: CDR1 LNHDA, CDR2 SQIVND (reference sequence). CDR3 in amino acids: CASSPGGAYTEAFF. Partial CDR3 DNA: TGTGCCAGTAGTCCGGGAGGGGCGTACACTGAA.

The table lists this clone with many counts. The read is 3 residues too short to cover the CDR3 end, so that end is filled in from the germline J gene. The chain carries TRBV5-4 and TRBJ1-2; 11 nucleotides match TRBD1. Looked up from germline, CDR1 is SGHNT and CDR2 is YYREEE (reference sequence). The CDR3 totals 14 residues. The CDR3 is CASSFLDRGRGYTF. CDR3 DNA, as far as it was read: TGTGCCAGCAGCTTCCTGGACAGGGGGCGAGGC.

About this clone itself: The read terminates 3 residues ahead of where the CDR3 ends, so the germline J gene completes it. The chain joins TRBV6-2 or TRBV6-3 to TRBJ2-1, with a possible D match to TRBD2 (5 bases). The CDR3 spans 15 residues. Trimming pared 2 bases from V and 9 bases from J, leaving 17 bases between. In germline, CDR1 is MNHEY, CDR2 SVGEGT. CDR3 bases read: TGTGCCAGCAGTTACACACTCATCGGAGAGGGTGAG. Amino acids: CASSYTLIGEGE. The whole CDR3 protein reads CASSYTLIGEGEQFF.

As for this clone: The DNA ends 3 residues before the CDR3 does, and the rest of the CDR3 is filled in from the germline J gene. The rearrangement joins TRBV19 to TRBJ1-2; D call uncertain. The germline V gene encodes CDR1 LNHDA and CDR2 SQIVND (reference sequence). The CDR3 has 16 amino acids. Partial CDR3 DNA: TGTGCCAGTAGTATTGGAGCAGCCCTAGAGCGGAATGAC. Translated, it gives CASSIGAALERND. The full CDR3 protein reads CASSIGAALERNDYTF. The entire variable domain, with the rest obtained from reference TRBV19 and TRBJ1-2, is as follows: DGGITQSPKYLFRKEGQNVTLSCEQNLNHDAMYWYRQDPGQGLRLIYYSQIVNDFQKGDIAEGYSVSREKKESFPLTVTSAQKNPTAFYLCASSIGAALERNDYTFGSGTRLTVV.

This clone was counted many times. The read halts 3 residues ahead of the CDR3 end, with the missing end drawn from the germline J gene. V is TRBV18 and J is TRBJ2-1; 7 bases line up with TRBD1. This CDR3 is built from 13 residues. Germline V gene lookup returns CDR1 KGHSH and CDR2 LQKENI. The J segment lost 8 bases and the V segment lost 4 bases, leaving 5 bases of the junction unmatched. CDR3 DNA, as far as it was read: TGTGCCAGCTCACTTAGACAGGGAGATGAG. It translates to CASSLRQGDE. The full CDR3 protein is CASSLRQGDEQFF.

This clone has ten or more counts. The read finishes 3 residues shy of the CDR3 end, and the germline J gene is used to complete it. The V gene is TRBV5-6, the J gene TRBJ2-3; 7 bases are a match to TRBD2. Germline V gene data show CDR1 as SGHDT and CDR2 as YYEEEE. Trimming took 4 bases from V and 2 from J; bases not matched to a gene: 7. The CDR3 totals 15 residues. Partial CDR3 DNA: TGTGCCAGCAGCCGTAAACTAGCGAACACAGATACG. Protein sequence: CASSRKLANTDT. The whole CDR3 sequence is CASSRKLANTDTQYF.

This clone was observed at least ten times. The observed sequence ends 3 residues before the CDR3 terminus, with the missing tail filled in from the germline J gene. The chain combines TRBV30 with TRBJ1-2; 9 nucleotides agree with TRBD1. The CDR3 loop spans 14 amino acids. Germline CDR1 and CDR2: GTSNPN and SVGIG (reference sequence). V trimming: 3 bases; J trimming: 4 bases; junction bases outside the gene matches: 6. CDR3 bases read: TGTGCCTGGAGCCTTATGACAGGGGGCTATGGC. Translation: CAWSLMTGGYG. The whole CDR3 region reads CAWSLMTGGYGYTF.

This clone was observed at least ten times. One junction end does not reproduce the germline sequence, and a read error may be involved. The CDR3 sequence: CASSLAGGRETQYF. The covered CDR3 bases are TGTGCCAGCAGTCTAGCGGGGGGGCGGGAGACC. The chain uses TRBV12-3 or TRBV12-4 and TRBJ2-5, with 12 bases identical to TRBD2. The observed sequence ends 3 residues before the CDR3 terminus, with the missing tail filled in from the germline J gene. This CDR3 contains 14 residues.

Many counts were recorded for this clone. The CDR3 end lies 3 residues beyond the end of the read and is filled in from the germline J gene. V and J are TRBV5-1 and TRBJ2-1; weak D call: TRBD2 (5 bases). V lost 0 bases and J lost 7, with 11 bases in between. There are 14 residues in the CDR3. Germline CDR1 is SGHRS and CDR2 is YFSETQ. CDR3 residues: CASSLAPGENEQFF. The part of the CDR3 DNA that was read is TGCGCCAGCAGCTTGGCACCCGGGGAGAATGAG.

This clone was seen repeatedly, ten times or more. Sequencing ends 3 residues short of the CDR3 end; the germline J gene provides the rest. V and J are TRBV10-3 and TRBJ1-1; TRBD1 matches 7 bases. The trim removed 5 bases at V and 5 bases at J, leaving 8 bases unmatched. The CDR3 covers 14 residues. CDR1 is ENHRY, CDR2 SYGVKD, per germline. CDR3: CAISNSGQQTEAFF. The covered CDR3 bases are TGTGCCATCAGTAACTCGGGACAGCAAACTGAA.

This clone was detected a few times. The missing CDR3 end, 3 residues past where the read stops, is filled in from the germline J gene. This chain joins TRBV5-1 and TRBJ2-1, with TRBD2 identical over 7 bases. Germline CDR1 and CDR2: SGHRS and YFSETQ. This CDR3 has 14 residues. With V trimmed by 7 bases and J by 6 bases, 10 bases remained unmatched. The CDR3 reads CASSSLAAGNEQFF. CDR3 DNA, as far as it was read: TGCGCCAGCTCATCGCTAGCGGCAGGCAATGAG.

This clone was found many times. The sequenced CDR3 bases are TGTGCCAGCAGCTTAGGAACCAACCCGGACAATGAG. This codes for CASSLGTNPDNE. The full-length CDR3 reads as CASSLGTNPDNEQFF. The chain links TRBV7-6 to TRBJ2-1; no clear D. The read stops 3 residues short of the end of the CDR3; the missing end is completed from the germline J gene. Germline assignment: CDR1 SGHVS and CDR2 FNYEAQ. There are 15 residues in the CDR3. With 1 base removed from V and 5 bases from J, the gap between germline ends came to 12 bases.

Remarks on this clone: With the read ending 3 residues before the CDR3 end, the germline J gene is used to fill in that end. The genes are TRBV18 and TRBJ2-3, with D perhaps assigned TRBD1 or TRBD2 (5 bases each). The CDR3 contains 12 residues. Germline V gene data show CDR1 as KGHSH and CDR2 as LQKENI. Here the CDR3 reads CASSPTRETQYF. CDR3 DNA, as far as it was read: TGTGCCAGCTCACCCACCAGGGAGACG.

In its sample, this clone was seen many times. The CDR3 DNA, read in part, is TGCGCCAGCAGTGAGACAGGCACAGATACG. Residues: CASSETGTDT. In full, the CDR3 reads CASSETGTDTQYF. This chain links TRBV10-1 with TRBJ2-3; D is uncertain. The CDR3 is cut off 3 residues early in the read; its end comes from the germline J gene. The germline V gene has CDR1 WNHNN and CDR2 SYGVQD (reference sequence). This CDR3 is built from 13 residues. V gave up 2 bases and J gave up 1 base, with 4 bases separating them.

This clone appeared many times. The read ends 3 residues before the CDR3 terminus; that terminus is restored from the germline J gene. The chain links TRBV10-1 to TRBJ2-3; 13 nucleotides agree with TRBD2. CDR3 length: 19 residues. The V segment lost 3 bases and the J segment 4 bases; nucleotides outside the gene matches: 13. Germline values: CDR1 WNHNN, CDR2 SYGVQD (reference sequence). The part of the CDR3 DNA that was read is TGCGCCAGCAGTGACGGACTAGCGGGGGACCTAGTTCCGGCAGATACG. The encoded protein is CASSDGLAGDLVPADT. The full CDR3 is CASSDGLAGDLVPADTQYF.

This clone was seen only a few times. The read ends 3 residues shy of where the CDR3 ends; the end is completed using the germline J gene. The J gene is TRBJ1-1, the V gene TRBV30, with D possibly being TRBD1 (5 bases). CDR1 is GTSNPN, CDR2 SVGIG, per germline (reference sequence). The CDR3 length is 13 residues. CDR3 bases read: TGTGCCTGGAGAAGGGGTGTTCGGGAGACA. The encoded protein is CAWRRGVRET. The full CDR3 is CAWRRGVRETAFF.

In this sample, this clone turned up many times. The sequenced fragment ends 3 residues before the CDR3 boundary, so the rest is inferred from the germline J gene. The V and J genes are TRBV23-1 and TRBJ2-3; no definite D call. TRBV23-1 is reported as an ORF; its role is uncertain. V was shortened by 4 bases and J by 4 bases, with 18 bases between the two germline ends. CDR3 length: 16 residues. This CDR3 is CASSLPAEKSADTQYF. The sequenced part of the CDR3 DNA is TGCGCCAGCAGTCTCCCCGCGGAGAAGTCAGCAGATACG.

In its sample, this clone was seen many times. The read ends 3 residues before the CDR3 terminus; that terminus is restored from the germline J gene. The V gene is TRBV5-1, the J gene TRBJ1-4; the match to TRBD1 covers 7 bases. This CDR3 comprises 15 residues. The germline gives CDR1 SGHRS, CDR2 YFSETQ. With 0 bases clipped from V and 2 bases from J, the junction kept 1 base outside the gene matches. CDR3: CASSLEGATNEKLFF. CDR3 DNA (partial): TGCGCCAGCAGCTTGGAGGGGGCGACTAATGAAAAA.

This clone was recorded at least ten times. CDR3 DNA, as far as it was read: TGCGCCAGCAGTTATGACATAGCGGCGGCCGGGGAG. Protein sequence: CASSYDIAAAGE. The complete CDR3 sequence is CASSYDIAAAGELFF. V is TRBV5-1 and J is TRBJ2-2, with D perhaps TRBD2 (6 bases). Sequencing ends 3 residues short of the CDR3 end; the germline J gene provides the rest. Looked up from germline, CDR1 is SGHRS and CDR2 is YFSETQ. V was trimmed by 5 bases and J by 6 bases, leaving 17 bases between them. The CDR3 length is 15 residues.

This clone was recorded many times. Sequencing ends 3 residues short of the CDR3 end; the germline J gene provides the rest. This chain joins TRBV4-2 and TRBJ1-4; D may be TRBD1 (5 bases). Trimming took 0 bases from V and 5 from J, leaving 10 bases between them. CDR1 LGHNA and CDR2 YNFKEQ come from the germline V gene. The CDR3 has 15 residues. Here the CDR3 reads CASSQEGQLNEKLFF. The CDR3 DNA, read in part, is TGTGCCAGCAGCCAAGAAGGACAATTGAATGAAAAA.

This clone was recorded many times. The read comes to an end 3 residues before the CDR3 does, leaving the germline J gene to fill in the end. The chain links TRBV6-2 or TRBV6-3 to TRBJ2-4; the D gene is possibly TRBD2 (5 bases). CDR3 size: 13 residues. The germline V gene encodes CDR1 MNHEY and CDR2 SVGEGT. Trimming cost V 6 bases and J 9 bases, with 15 bases left between them. The CDR3: CASSNLLGSIQYF. The part of the CDR3 DNA that was read is TGTGCCAGCAGCAACCTACTAGGGAGCATT.

This clone was observed at least ten times. The CDR3 loop reads CATRKQGVGNIQYF. The sequenced part of the CDR3 DNA is TGTGCCACCAGAAAACAGGGGGTAGGGAACATT. The V call is TRBV15, the J call TRBJ2-4; 8 positions agree with TRBD1. The observed sequence ends 3 residues before the CDR3 terminus, with the missing tail filled in from the germline J gene. Germline V lookup: CDR1 LNHNV, CDR2 YYDKDF (reference sequence). CDR3 length: 14 amino acids. Trimming took 6 bases from V and 7 from J; bases not matched to a gene: 8.

This clone was seen only a few times. The CDR3 goes on 3 residues after the read ends, and that part is filled in from the germline J gene. The chain links TRBV18 to TRBJ1-1, with a tentative D call TRBD1 (5 bases). The CDR3 runs 14 residues. Trimming stripped 6 bases from V and 1 base from J, with 12 bases between. CDR1 is KGHSH, CDR2 LQKENI, per germline. The CDR3 sequence: CASSPGRGNTEAFF. Partial CDR3 DNA: TGTGCCAGCTCTCCCGGGAGGGGGAACACTGAA.

In its sample, this clone was seen many times. The read stops 3 residues short of the end of the CDR3; the missing end is completed from the germline J gene. The V and J genes are TRBV7-9 and TRBJ2-7, with TRBD1 as a possible D gene (6 bases). Germline V gene lookup returns CDR1 SEHNR and CDR2 FQNEAQ (reference sequence). Trimming cost V 1 base and J 3 bases, with 10 bases left between them. CDR3 length: 14 amino acids. The DNA read from the CDR3 is TGTGCCAGCAGCTTAGACAGGGCGGTCTACGAG. Amino acids: CASSLDRAVYE. The CDR3 reads in full as CASSLDRAVYEQYF.

In its sample, this clone was seen many times. Mismatch with germline at one junction end may stem from a read error. The read is 3 residues too short to cover the CDR3 end, so that end is filled in from the germline J gene. The chain recombines TRBV4-2 with TRBJ2-1; 8 bases map to TRBD2. This CDR3 comprises 17 residues. Germline values: CDR1 LGHNA, CDR2 YNFKEQ. The DNA read from the CDR3 is TGCGCCAGCAGCCAAGTTTCTGGCGGGGGGACGTACAATGAG. It yields the protein CASSQVSGGGTYNE. The complete CDR3 protein is CASSQVSGGGTYNEQFF.

In the case of this clone: The junction differs from germline at one of its ends, possibly a read error. Different DNA sequences within this sample yield the same CDR3. The CDR3 region is CALPGKGYYRPLFGNTIYF. Incomplete CDR3 DNA: TGTGCCTTGCCAGGGAAAGGGTATTATAGGCCGCTCTTTGGAAACACA. The J gene is TRBJ1-3, the V gene TRBV30; a possible D gene is TRBD1 (5 bases). The read ends 3 residues before the CDR3 terminus; that terminus is restored from the germline J gene. This CDR3 has 19 amino acids. Germline V gene sequence: CDR1 GTSNPN, CDR2 SVGIG (reference sequence).

This clone was counted many times. The sequenced fragment ends 3 residues before the CDR3 boundary, so the rest is inferred from the germline J gene. The chain combines TRBV5-1 with TRBJ1-1; D perhaps matches TRBD1 (6 bases). Trimming pared 5 bases from V and 5 bases from J, leaving 19 bases between. This CDR3 contains 15 residues. Per the germline V gene, CDR1 is SGHRS and CDR2 is YFSETQ. CDR3 DNA (partial): TGCGCCAGCAGGCCTGAACAGGGTCGAGGGACTGAA. Translation gives CASRPEQGRGTE. From start to end, the CDR3 is CASRPEQGRGTEAFF.

This clone was seen many times. The CDR3 end falls 3 residues outside the read, so it is completed with the germline J gene. The J gene is TRBJ2-1, the V gene TRBV14, with 8 bases matching TRBD2. The junction had 7 bases not matched to a gene; V was cut back by 0 bases and J by 3 bases. The CDR3 is 17 residues long. The germline V gene has CDR1 SGHDN and CDR2 FVKESK. The CDR3 loop reads CASSQENGGAFYNEQFF. Incomplete CDR3 DNA: TGTGCCAGCAGCCAAGAAAACGGGGGGGCTTTCTACAATGAG.

This clone was counted ten times or more. The read ends 3 residues early relative to the CDR3; the germline J gene fills the gap. This chain links TRBV11-2 with TRBJ2-5; no clear D gene. Trimming stripped 5 bases from V and 1 base from J, with 2 bases between. The CDR3 sequence is 11 residues long. From germline, CDR1 is SGHAT and CDR2 FQNNGV. The CDR3 protein is CASSLQETQYF. Partial CDR3 DNA: TGTGCCAGCAGCCTCCAAGAGACC.

This clone has at least ten counts. The CDR3 end falls 3 residues outside the read, so it is completed with the germline J gene. The chain has TRBV11-2 and TRBJ2-7; tentative D call: TRBD1 (6 bases). V gave up 0 bases and J gave up 6 bases, with 9 bases separating them. The germline V gene has CDR1 SGHAT and CDR2 FQNNGV. The length of the CDR3 is 13 residues. The CDR3 loop is CASSLEQGSEQYF. The DNA read from the CDR3 is TGTGCCAGCAGCTTAGAACAGGGTAGCGAG.